Shown below are 24 T cell receptor beta chains from a single sample sequenced in a study of T cell repertoires in cytomegalovirus infection. TCRdb called the reads again in MiXCR, with one record for every CDR3 protein. The profile shows a few hundred thousand distinct CDR3 sequences, approximately 32% of them singletons. Their cognate antigens are unknown. The sequenced sample was cultured PBMCs, obtained from culture after CMV antigen stimulation. All receptors derive from a human donor in good health (CMV status not recorded). Some clones in this sample may be carry-over from other donors' samples.

The chain has TRBV10-3 and TRBJ1-5, with unresolved D. Germline-derived CDR1 and CDR2 are ENHRY and SYGVKD. The V gene lost 2 bases and the J gene lost 7 bases, with 18 bases spanning the gap. This CDR3 has 16 amino acids. The CDR3 is CAISEAPGGPGQPQHF. The CDR3 DNA follows: TGTGCCATCAGTGAGGCGCCAGGAGGGCCGGGACAGCCCCAGCATTTT.

This clonotype was seen more than once but under ten times. CDR3 DNA: TGTGCCAGCAGTGAGGACGGTAGGGTAAATCAGCCCCAGCATTTT. It codes for CASSEDGRVNQPQHF. The chain recombines TRBV6-1 with TRBJ1-5, with D hard to call. The CDR3 loop spans 15 amino acids. Deletions cut 3 bases from V and 4 bases from J, with 13 bases between. The V gene's germline CDR1 is MNHNS and CDR2 SASEGT.

J is TRBJ2-1 and V is TRBV20-1; TRBD1 agrees at 8 bases. The germline V gene has CDR1 DFQATT and CDR2 SNEGSKA (reference sequence). The CDR3 spans 16 residues. V gave up 1 base and J gave up 8 bases; unmatched junction bases: 13. The CDR3 region has the DNA TGCAGTGCTAGAGTTCCGAGGCAGGGGGCAGAGGATGAGCAGTTCTTC. Residues: CSARVPRQGAEDEQFF.

The chain is built from TRBV6-1 and TRBJ2-2; maybe TRBD2 (6 bases). The CDR3 spans 15 residues. V was cut by 5 bases and J by 4 bases, with 14 bases left in between. Germline CDR1 MNHNS, CDR2 SASEGT. Written as DNA, the CDR3 is TGTGCCAGCAGTTACGCCGGGAGATCCACCGGGGAGCTGTTTTTT. Translation gives CASSYAGRSTGELFF.

The V and J genes are TRBV6-5 and TRBJ2-5; D is unresolved. The V and J ends lost 4 bases and 5 bases respectively, with 11 bases between them. This CDR3 has 13 residues. Germline V gene sequence: CDR1 MNHEY, CDR2 SVGAGI. CDR3 protein: CASSWAVDETQYF. The DNA for the CDR3 is TGTGCCAGCAGTTGGGCGGTGGACGAGACCCAGTACTTC.

This clonotype was detected ten times or more. V usage is TRBV6-1 and J usage is TRBJ1-5, with unresolved D. Trimming removed 3 bases at V and 5 bases at J, with 11 bases between. Germline CDR1 MNHNS, CDR2 SASEGT. The CDR3 runs to 14 residues. This CDR3 is CASSDGGNDQPQHF. CDR3 nucleotides: TGTGCCAGCAGTGACGGAGGGAATGATCAGCCCCAGCATTTT.

A remark on this clonotype: One end of the junction does not line up with germline, which may come from a read error. The chain couples TRBV12-3 or TRBV12-4 to TRBJ2-3; 14 bases line up with TRBD2. The CDR3 consists of 12 residues. CDR3 DNA: TGTGCCAGCAGTCCCGGGACTAGCGGGAGTAATTTT. Translated, it gives CASSPGTSGSNF.

The V gene is TRBV12-3 or TRBV12-4, the J gene TRBJ2-3, with D possibly matching TRBD2 (7 bases). This CDR3 has 13 residues. Trimming stripped 3 bases from V and 6 bases from J, with 10 bases between. DNA of the CDR3: TGTGCCAGCAGTTTGCGGGGGCAGGATACGCAGTATTTT. This sequence encodes CASSLRGQDTQYF.

The chain links TRBV19 to TRBJ2-7, with D possibly matching TRBD2 (6 bases). The germline V and J ends were trimmed by 6 bases and 3 bases, with 18 bases remaining between them. The germline V gene has CDR1 LNHDA and CDR2 SQIVND (reference sequence). This CDR3 has 15 residues. The CDR3 loop is CASSNPGLKFYEQYF. The CDR3 DNA is TGTGCCAGTAGCAATCCGGGACTTAAGTTCTACGAGCAGTACTTC.

J is TRBJ2-1 and V is TRBV5-4; 12 bases line up with TRBD2. Germline V lookup: CDR1 SGHNT, CDR2 YYREEE (reference sequence). The CDR3 contains 16 residues. The V gene end was trimmed by 4 bases and the J gene end by 1 base; junction bases not matched to a gene: 3. CDR3 bases: TGTGCCAGCAGCAGACTAGCGGGGGTGTCCTACAATGAGCAGTTCTTC. This gives the protein CASSRLAGVSYNEQFF.

This chain connects TRBV28 to TRBJ2-7; TRBD2 agrees at 12 bases. The trim removed 2 bases at V and 6 bases at J, leaving 8 bases unmatched. Germline V lookup: CDR1 MDHEN, CDR2 SYDVKM. There are 16 residues in the CDR3. The CDR3 sequence: CASSLGGLAGPGEQYF. CDR3 in DNA: TGTGCCAGCAGTTTAGGAGGACTAGCGGGACCGGGCGAGCAGTACTTC.

The chain uses TRBV19 and TRBJ2-2, with 8 bases identical to TRBD1. This CDR3 is 17 amino acids long. J gave up 1 base and V 7 bases, and 11 bases lay outside the gene matches. Germline loops: CDR1 LNHDA, CDR2 SQIVND (reference sequence). The CDR3 nucleotides read TGTGCCAGTACCCTCCGTTCGGGACAGGTGAACACCGGGGAGCTGTTTTTT. Protein: CASTLRSGQVNTGELFF.

This chain joins TRBV20-1 and TRBJ2-5; TRBD2 agrees at 7 bases. V trimming: 7 bases; J trimming: 5 bases; junction bases outside the gene matches: 10. CDR1 and CDR2 from the germline V gene are DFQATT and SNEGSKA (reference sequence). The CDR3 has 13 residues. The CDR3 loop is CSGDGGMRETQYF. CDR3 DNA sequence: TGCAGTGGGGACGGGGGGATGAGGGAGACCCAGTACTTC.

V and J are TRBV10-3 and TRBJ1-2; 12 bases map to TRBD1. CDR3 length equals 18 residues. V was pared by 3 bases and J by 3 bases, with 11 bases of the junction left unmatched. The V gene's germline CDR1 is ENHRY and CDR2 SYGVKD. The CDR3 reads CAISDPRDRGLLYYGYTF. CDR3 DNA: TGTGCCATCAGTGACCCCCGGGACAGGGGGCTACTCTACTATGGCTACACCTTC.

This clonotype turned up a few times. V gene TRBV5-6 combines with J gene TRBJ2-7, with D possibly TRBD1 on 5 matching bases. The CDR3 is 16 residues long. V shed 0 bases and J shed 2 bases, with 15 bases lying between them. Germline-derived CDR1 and CDR2 are SGHDT and YYEEEE. For the CDR3, the DNA is TGTGCCAGCAGCTTGGTTGGGCAGGGTGTAACCTACGAGCAGTACTTC. Translation gives CASSLVGQGVTYEQYF.

This chain links TRBV7-9 with TRBJ1-2; maybe TRBD1 (5 bases). With 5 bases removed from V and 0 bases from J, the gap between germline ends came to 13 bases. The CDR3 spans 15 residues. CDR1 is SEHNR and CDR2 is FQNEAQ in the germline V gene (reference sequence). CDR3 region: CASSLQGSANYGYTF. The CDR3 DNA sequence: TGTGCCAGCAGCCTCCAGGGTTCCGCTAACTATGGCTACACCTTC. The full variable domain, with the rest looked up from reference TRBV7-9 and TRBJ1-2, is DTGVSQNPRHKITKRGQNVTFRCDPISEHNRLYWYRQTLGQGPEFLTYFQNEAQLEKSRLLSDRFSAERPKGSFSTLEIQRTEQGDSAMYLCASSLQGSANYGYTFGSGTRLTVV.

This clonotype showed up just a few times. This chain connects TRBV20-1 to TRBJ2-3; 11 bases align to TRBD2. The length of the CDR3 is 14 residues. CDR1 DFQATT and CDR2 SNEGSKA come from the germline V gene (reference sequence). V lost 5 bases, J lost 5 bases, and 6 bases stayed unmatched. The CDR3 here is CSASRTSGLDTQYF. The DNA of the CDR3 is TGCAGTGCTTCCCGGACTAGCGGGCTAGATACGCAGTATTTT.

This clonotype was detected only a few times. The V gene is TRBV11-2, the J gene TRBJ1-1, with 7 bases lining up with TRBD1. V gave up 7 bases and J gave up 6 bases; unmatched junction bases: 8. This CDR3 contains 13 residues. Germline V CDR1 and CDR2: SGHAT, FQNNGV. The CDR3 reads CASTSTGASEAFF. The CDR3, as DNA: TGTGCCAGCACCTCAACAGGGGCCTCTGAAGCTTTCTTT.

This clonotype has a handful of counts. The chain joins TRBV7-2 to TRBJ2-1; D possibly matches TRBD1 or TRBD2 (6 bases each). Germline lookup yields CDR1 SGHTA and CDR2 FQGNSA. V lost 5 bases to trimming and J lost 12 bases, with 14 bases between them. The CDR3 sequence is 12 residues long. CDR3 amino acids: CASSRGPGGQFF. The CDR3 DNA reads as TGTGCCAGCAGCCGGGGGCCGGGTGGGCAGTTCTTC. The complete variable domain, with remaining parts taken from reference TRBV7-2 and TRBJ2-1, reads GAGVSQSPSNKVTEKGKDVELRCDPISGHTALYWYRQSLGQGLEFLIYFQGNSAPDKSGLPSDRFSAERTGGSVSTLTIQRTQQEDSAVYLCASSRGPGGQFFGPGTRLTVL.

As DNA, the CDR3 is TGCGCCAGCAGCTTGGCCGGCAGCCTGACTAATGAAAAACTGTTTTTT. Its protein product is CASSLAGSLTNEKLFF. J is TRBJ1-4 and V is TRBV5-1; D gene unclear. The V and J ends lost 0 bases and 2 bases respectively, with 11 bases between them. This CDR3 is 16 amino acids long. The germline V gene encodes CDR1 SGHRS and CDR2 YFSETQ. Looking up the rest from reference TRBV5-1 and TRBJ1-4 gives the full variable domain: KAGVTQTPRYLIKTRGQQVTLSCSPISGHRSVSWYQQTPGQGLQFLFEYFSETQRNKGNFPGRFSGRQFSNSRSEMNVSTLELGDSALYLCASSLAGSLTNEKLFFGSGTQLSVL.

The chain has TRBV20-1 and TRBJ2-2, with D unclear. With 3 bases removed from V and 3 bases from J, the gap between germline ends came to 8 bases. The CDR3 totals 13 residues. The germline V gene has CDR1 DFQATT and CDR2 SNEGSKA (reference sequence). The CDR3 reads CSARGLHTGELFF. CDR3 nucleotide sequence: TGCAGTGCTAGGGGGTTACACACCGGGGAGCTGTTTTTT.

This clonotype was found a few times. V and J are TRBV6-7 and TRBJ2-7; no clear D gene. TRBV6-7 is flagged as an ORF with uncertain function. V dropped 7 bases and J dropped 5 bases, with 9 bases sitting between them. The length of the CDR3 is 11 residues. The CDR3 sequence: CASIVAHEQYF. CDR3 coding DNA: TGTGCCAGCATAGTGGCCCACGAGCAGTACTTC.

The chain carries TRBV20-1 and TRBJ1-1; tentative D call: TRBD1 (6 bases). Germline assignment: CDR1 DFQATT and CDR2 SNEGSKA (reference sequence). The CDR3 extends over 10 amino acids. The CDR3 protein is CRTGFTEAFF. The CDR3 DNA reads as TGCAGAACAGGGTTCACTGAAGCTTTCTTT.

The chain combines TRBV11-3 with TRBJ2-1; 7 positions agree with TRBD2. The J segment lost 9 bases and the V segment lost 5 bases, leaving 13 bases of the junction unmatched. Germline CDR1 reads SGHNT; CDR2 reads YENEEA. The CDR3 contains 15 residues. The CDR3 here is CASSERRGGLGEQFF. The CDR3 region has the DNA TGTGCCAGCAGCGAGCGGCGCGGGGGATTGGGTGAGCAGTTCTTC.